Listed below are T cell receptor beta chains from one sample, sequenced in a study of control samples from healthy donors and cancer patients. Data came from immunoSEQ multiplex PCR; TCRdb stores just in-frame clones and leaves some out. This table has around 150,000 clones, roughly 95% appearing once. Source material: blood. Every receptor here comes from a woman aged 25 to 39 in good health. Both conserved end residues are part of each CDR3. Fields, in order: clone size, J gene, CDR3 length, D gene, V gene, CDR3 DNA, CDR3 protein. A D gene is named only where the DNA matches it firmly. Size values are once, few and many counts, or a class for expanded clones, and some rows have none.

clone size: -; J gene: TRBJ2-2; CDR3 length: 15; D gene: -; V gene: TRBV6-5; CDR3 DNA: TGTGCCAGCAGTTACTCGGGTGGGGAAGGCGGGGAGCTGTTTTTT; CDR3 protein: CASSYSGGEGGELFF
clone size: -; J gene: TRBJ2-7; CDR3 length: 18; D gene: TRBD2; V gene: TRBV6-4; CDR3 DNA: TGTGCCAGCAGTGACCGAGACGAAGGGCGGGAGAAAGTCTACGAGCAGTACTTC; CDR3 protein: CASSDRDEGREKVYEQYF
clone size: -; J gene: TRBJ1-1; CDR3 length: 17; D gene: TRBD1; V gene: TRBV11-2; CDR3 DNA: TGTGCCAGCAGCCCGAACAGGGGGCTGAGAATGAACACTGAAGCTTTCTTT; CDR3 protein: CASSPNRGLRMNTEAFF
clone size: -; J gene: TRBJ1-1; CDR3 length: 14; D gene: -; V gene: TRBV9; CDR3 DNA: TGTGCCAGCAGCGTAGTAAGAGGCGTCACTGAAGCTTTCTTT; CDR3 protein: CASSVVRGVTEAFF
clone size: -; J gene: TRBJ1-3; CDR3 length: 13; D gene: -; V gene: TRBV19; CDR3 DNA: TGTGCCAGTGAAGTGCACTCTGGAAACACCATATATTTT; CDR3 protein: CASEVHSGNTIYF
clone size: -; J gene: TRBJ2-1; CDR3 length: 18; D gene: TRBD1; V gene: TRBV5-5; CDR3 DNA: TGTGCCAGCAGCCGTCCCGGGACAGGGGGCAGGACCTACAATGAGCAGTTCTTC; CDR3 protein: CASSRPGTGGRTYNEQFF
clone size: -; J gene: TRBJ1-1; CDR3 length: 13; D gene: -; V gene: TRBV6-1; CDR3 DNA: TGTGCCAGCAGGGTTCCGGGGATTGCCGAAGCTTTCTTT; CDR3 protein: CASRVPGIAEAFF
clone size: -; J gene: TRBJ1-1; CDR3 length: 12; D gene: -; V gene: TRBV29-1; CDR3 DNA: TGCAGCGTTACCTCCGGAGGCACTGAAGCTTTCTTT; CDR3 protein: CSVTSGGTEAFF
clone size: -; J gene: TRBJ1-1; CDR3 length: 12; D gene: -; V gene: TRBV11-2; CDR3 DNA: TGTGCCAGCAGCTTCATGAACACTGAAGCTTTCTTT; CDR3 protein: CASSFMNTEAFF
clone size: -; J gene: TRBJ2-4; CDR3 length: 15; D gene: -; V gene: TRBV30; CDR3 DNA: TGTGCCTGGAGTTTTGGCGCGGTAGCCAAAAACATTCAGTACTTC; CDR3 protein: CAWSFGAVAKNIQYF
clone size: -; J gene: TRBJ1-2; CDR3 length: 15; D gene: -; V gene: TRBV6-6; CDR3 DNA: TGTGCCAGCAGTTACCACGGGGCGCGGGACTATGGCTACACCTTC; CDR3 protein: CASSYHGARDYGYTF
clone size: -; J gene: TRBJ1-1; CDR3 length: 13; D gene: -; V gene: TRBV7-9; CDR3 DNA: TGTGCCAGCAGCTCTCAATGGGGAACTGAAGCTTTCTTT; CDR3 protein: CASSSQWGTEAFF
clone size: -; J gene: TRBJ2-7; CDR3 length: 13; D gene: -; V gene: TRBV28; CDR3 DNA: TGTGCCAGCATGAACCAGGGCGCCTACGAGCAGTACTTC; CDR3 protein: CASMNQGAYEQYF
clone size: -; J gene: TRBJ2-7; CDR3 length: 14; D gene: -; V gene: TRBV20-1; CDR3 DNA: TGCAGTGCTAGTTATTCGGGAAAACTCTACGAGCAGTACTTC; CDR3 protein: CSASYSGKLYEQYF
clone size: -; J gene: TRBJ2-7; CDR3 length: 15; D gene: TRBD1; V gene: TRBV6-1; CDR3 DNA: TGTGCCAGCAGTGAAAGGGGGACAGGGGGCTACGAGCAGTACTTC; CDR3 protein: CASSERGTGGYEQYF
clone size: once; J gene: TRBJ2-1; CDR3 length: 16; D gene: -; V gene: TRBV4-1; CDR3 DNA: TGCGCCAGCAGCAATCCGACTCGTAACTCCTACAATGAGCAGTTCTTC; CDR3 protein: CASSNPTRNSYNEQFF
clone size: -; J gene: TRBJ2-1; CDR3 length: 12; D gene: -; V gene: TRBV5-6; CDR3 DNA: TGTGCCAGCAGCATGACAGGCAATGAGCAGTTCTTC; CDR3 protein: CASSMTGNEQFF
clone size: once; J gene: TRBJ1-1; CDR3 length: 14; D gene: -; V gene: TRBV19; CDR3 DNA: TGTGCCAGTAGCCTCCGGGAGGGTGGCACTGAAGCTTTCTTT; CDR3 protein: CASSLREGGTEAFF
clone size: -; J gene: TRBJ2-5; CDR3 length: 15; D gene: TRBD2; V gene: TRBV29-1; CDR3 DNA: TGCAGCGTTGAGACTAGCGGGGCCAACCAAGAGACCCAGTACTTC; CDR3 protein: CSVETSGANQETQYF
clone size: -; J gene: TRBJ2-2; CDR3 length: 18; D gene: -; V gene: TRBV12-5; CDR3 DNA: TGTGCTAGTGGTTTGGCCAGGACAGACACCCTGAACACCGGGGAGCTGTTTTTT; CDR3 protein: CASGLARTDTLNTGELFF
clone size: -; J gene: TRBJ2-1; CDR3 length: 16; D gene: -; V gene: TRBV18; CDR3 DNA: TGTGCCAGCTCACCATTTTCGCTAGCTACTAACAATGAGCAGTTCTTC; CDR3 protein: CASSPFSLATNNEQFF
clone size: -; J gene: TRBJ2-2; CDR3 length: 14; D gene: -; V gene: TRBV7-2; CDR3 DNA: TGTGCCAGCAGCTTAGGGTTCAGGACCGGGGAGCTGTTTTTT; CDR3 protein: CASSLGFRTGELFF
clone size: -; J gene: TRBJ2-3; CDR3 length: 16; D gene: -; V gene: TRBV5-1; CDR3 DNA: TGCGCCAGCAGCTTGGTTCCAGGACGAAGCACAGATACGCAGTATTTT; CDR3 protein: CASSLVPGRSTDTQYF
clone size: -; J gene: TRBJ2-7; CDR3 length: 16; D gene: -; V gene: TRBV6-5; CDR3 DNA: TGTGCCAGCAGTTACTCAAGGGGGTTGTATTCCTACGAGCAGTACTTC; CDR3 protein: CASSYSRGLYSYEQYF
clone size: -; J gene: TRBJ2-2; CDR3 length: 13; D gene: -; V gene: TRBV19; CDR3 DNA: TGTGCCAGTAGTAGCCGGGGGCCCGGGGAGCTGTTTTTT; CDR3 protein: CASSSRGPGELFF
clone size: -; J gene: TRBJ1-2; CDR3 length: 15; D gene: TRBD1; V gene: TRBV5-1; CDR3 DNA: TGCGCCAGCAGCTTGGGGACAGGGATCAACTATGGCTACACCTTC; CDR3 protein: CASSLGTGINYGYTF
clone size: -; J gene: TRBJ2-1; CDR3 length: 15; D gene: TRBD2; V gene: TRBV28; CDR3 DNA: TGTGCCAGCAGCTCCCCCGGGGGGGGATACAATGAGCAGTTCTTC; CDR3 protein: CASSSPGGGYNEQFF
clone size: -; J gene: TRBJ2-1; CDR3 length: 17; D gene: -; V gene: TRBV5-5; CDR3 DNA: TGTGCCAGCAGCTTGGAGCAGGGGAGGTTCTCCTACAATGAGCAGTTCTTC; CDR3 protein: CASSLEQGRFSYNEQFF
clone size: -; J gene: TRBJ1-4; CDR3 length: 14; D gene: -; V gene: TRBV25-1; CDR3 DNA: TGTGCCAGCAGTGACCCGAGAACTAATGAAAAACTGTTTTTT; CDR3 protein: CASSDPRTNEKLFF
clone size: -; J gene: TRBJ2-3; CDR3 length: 13; D gene: TRBD1; V gene: TRBV2; CDR3 DNA: TGTGCCAGCAGTCCTATCAGGGGGGATACGCAGTATTTT; CDR3 protein: CASSPIRGDTQYF
clone size: once; J gene: TRBJ1-2; CDR3 length: 15; D gene: -; V gene: TRBV29-1; CDR3 DNA: TGCAGCGTTGGGGCCGGGGGGTTTGCAGGCTATGGCTACACCTTC; CDR3 protein: CSVGAGGFAGYGYTF
clone size: -; J gene: TRBJ2-7; CDR3 length: 15; D gene: -; V gene: TRBV4-1; CDR3 DNA: TGCGCCAGCAGCCCCACCGCAGGGAGGACCTACGAGCAGTACTTC; CDR3 protein: CASSPTAGRTYEQYF